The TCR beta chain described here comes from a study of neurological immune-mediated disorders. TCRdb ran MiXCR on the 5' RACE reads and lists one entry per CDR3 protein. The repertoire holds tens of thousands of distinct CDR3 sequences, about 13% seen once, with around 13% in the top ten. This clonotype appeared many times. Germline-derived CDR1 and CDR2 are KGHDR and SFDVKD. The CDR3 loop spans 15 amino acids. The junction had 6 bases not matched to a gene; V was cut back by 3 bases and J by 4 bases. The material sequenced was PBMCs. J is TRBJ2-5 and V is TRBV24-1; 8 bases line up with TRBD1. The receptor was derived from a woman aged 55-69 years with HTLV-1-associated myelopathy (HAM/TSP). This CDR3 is CATSDPGTGAETQYF. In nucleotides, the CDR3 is TGTGCCACCAGTGATCCCGGGACAGGCGCAGAGACCCAGTACTTC.